These 26 T cell receptor beta chains share one sample of origin, sequenced in a study of T cell responses to AZD1222 COVID-19 vaccine. Profiled with immunoSEQ multiplex PCR; TCRdb holds only in-frame clones, not every one. The table has hundreds of thousands of clones, about 92% seen once. Material: peripheral blood, obtained on day 0 of MenACWY control vaccination. Receptors originate from an adult in good health.

The V and J genes are TRBV27 and TRBJ2-7; 13 bases match TRBD2. The CDR3 is made up of 16 amino acids. Germline values: CDR1 MNHEY, CDR2 SMNVEV (reference sequence). V trimming: 6 bases; J trimming: 4 bases; junction bases outside the gene matches: 9. The CDR3 spells CASRRLAGGFAYEQYF. CDR3 bases: TGTGCCAGCAGACGACTAGCGGGGGGATTCGCGTACGAGCAGTACTTC.

V usage is TRBV10-1 and J usage is TRBJ1-1, with D possibly TRBD1 on 6 matching bases. The V end was cut by 0 bases, the J end by 5 bases, with 13 bases between. From germline, CDR1 is WNHNN and CDR2 SYGVQD (reference sequence). There are 15 residues in the CDR3. CDR3 sequence reads: CASSESPGGETEAFF. For the CDR3, the DNA is TGCGCCAGCAGTGAGTCTCCGGGGGGCGAGACTGAAGCTTTCTTT.

This clone was detected once. The DNA for the CDR3 is TGCAGCGTTAGGAGGGACAGCCTTTCACCCCTCCACTTT. Protein: CSVRRDSLSPLHF. The V and J genes are TRBV29-1 and TRBJ1-6; 7 bases are shared with TRBD1. V dropped 5 bases and J dropped 9; count of bases not matched to a gene: 7. This CDR3 spans 13 amino acids. Germline V gene lookup returns CDR1 SQVTM and CDR2 ANQGSEA.

The rearrangement joins TRBV10-3 to TRBJ1-1; tentatively, D is TRBD1 (6 bases). The germline V and J ends were trimmed by 6 bases and 2 bases, with 10 bases remaining between them. CDR1 ENHRY and CDR2 SYGVKD come from the germline V gene. The CDR3 extends over 13 amino acids. The DNA of the CDR3 is TGTGCCATCAGCCCACAGGGAAACACTGAAGCTTTCTTT. Protein product: CAISPQGNTEAFF.

The chain uses TRBV5-1 and TRBJ2-1, with 11 positions matching TRBD1. CDR1 and CDR2 (germline): SGHRS, YFSETQ. This CDR3 region has 14 residues. V was pared by 4 bases and J by 8 bases, with 5 bases of the junction left unmatched. Here the CDR3 reads CASSMGQGGDEQFF. The DNA of the CDR3 is TGCGCCAGCAGCATGGGACAGGGGGGAGATGAGCAGTTCTTC.

The rearrangement uses TRBV7-2 and TRBJ2-7; perhaps TRBD2 as D (6 bases). Trimming took 5 bases from V and 1 from J, leaving 9 bases between them. The CDR3 is 13 residues long. The V gene's germline CDR1 is SGHTA and CDR2 FQGNSA. CDR3 residues: CASSRGYSYEQYF. In DNA, the CDR3 is TGTGCCAGCAGCCGGGGGTATTCCTACGAGCAGTACTTC.

This rearrangement joins TRBV5-5 to TRBJ2-2; D ambiguous. In germline, CDR1 is SGHKS, CDR2 YYEKEE (reference sequence). The CDR3 covers 13 residues. V lost 2 bases to trimming and J lost 4 bases, with 6 bases between them. The CDR3 nucleotides are TGTGCCAGCAGCTTTGTTTTCACCGGGGAGCTGTTTTTT. Protein product: CASSFVFTGELFF.

V and J are TRBV6-8 and TRBJ1-5, with 8 bases fitting TRBD1. Germline V CDR1 and CDR2: MNHGY, SAAAGT. CDR3 size: 16 residues. V lost 5 bases to trimming and J lost 5 bases; unmatched junction nucleotides: 11. CDR3 sequence reads: CASSGPQGAADQPQHF. The CDR3 DNA reads as TGTGCCAGCAGTGGCCCTCAGGGGGCGGCTGATCAGCCCCAGCATTTT.

The chain has TRBV30 and TRBJ1-1; 7 bases agree with TRBD1. CDR3 length: 13 amino acids. Germline CDR1 GTSNPN, CDR2 SVGIG (reference sequence). Losses at the gene ends were 5 bases for V and 1 base for J; bases not matched to a gene: 4. The CDR3 loop reads CAWSGQSNTEAFF. The CDR3 nucleotides read TGTGCCTGGTCGGGACAGTCGAACACTGAAGCTTTCTTT.

V gene TRBV14 combines with J gene TRBJ1-3; the D is unclear. The ends were cut back, 4 bases at V and 1 base at J, with 8 bases in the middle. CDR3 length: 14 residues. Germline-derived CDR1 and CDR2 are SGHDN and FVKESK. CDR3 sequence reads: CASSLDTSGNTIYF. The CDR3 coding sequence is TGTGCCAGCAGCCTTGACACGTCTGGAAACACCATATATTTT.

The rearrangement joins TRBV2 to TRBJ2-1; 7 bases map to TRBD1. After removal of 6 bases from V and 7 bases from J, the junction contained 6 bases not matched to a gene. This CDR3 contains 13 residues. From germline, CDR1 is SNHLY and CDR2 FYNNEI. DNA for the CDR3: TGTGCCAGCAGCTTAGACAGGGATAATGAGCAGTTCTTC. Its translation: CASSLDRDNEQFF. Combining the CDR3 with reference TRBV2 and TRBJ2-1 gives the whole variable domain EPEVTQTPSHQVTQMGQEVILRCVPISNHLYFYWYRQILGQKVEFLVSFYNNEISEKSEIFDDQFSVERPDGSNFTLKIRSTKLEDSAMYFCASSLDRDNEQFFGPGTRLTVL.

The rearrangement links TRBV3-1 (or the pseudogene TRBV3-2) to TRBJ2-1; D unclear. The V end was cut by 0 bases, the J end by 6 bases, with 12 bases between. The germline gives CDR1 LGHDT, CDR2 YNNKEL (reference sequence). This CDR3 comprises 15 residues. This CDR3 reads CASSQERPPVNEQFF. The CDR3 nucleotides are TGTGCCAGCAGCCAAGAGCGGCCGCCCGTCAATGAGCAGTTCTTC.

The V gene is TRBV6-6, the J gene TRBJ2-5; TRBD2 matches at 13 bases. The CDR3 runs 19 residues. V lost 5 bases to trimming and J lost 4 bases; unmatched junction nucleotides: 16. Germline CDR1 and CDR2: MNHNY and SVGAGI (reference sequence). Here the CDR3 reads CASSPQARLAGGGAETQYF. The DNA for the CDR3 is TGTGCCAGCAGTCCCCAAGCCAGACTAGCGGGGGGAGGAGCAGAGACCCAGTACTTC.

This sequence joins TRBV7-6 and TRBJ2-1; 8 nucleotides line up with TRBD2. Germline-derived CDR1 and CDR2 are SGHVS and FNYEAQ. The CDR3 has 15 amino acids. J lost 2 bases, V lost 1 base, and 1 base had no gene match. The CDR3 DNA follows: TGTGCCAGCAGCTTAGACGGGGGGGCCTACAATGAGCAGTTCTTC. Its protein is CASSLDGGAYNEQFF.

The chain recombines TRBV7-5 with TRBJ1-2; the table names TRBD1, a call not compared with the DNA. TRBV7-5 is a pseudogene segment. This CDR3 contains 13 residues. CDR3 in amino acids: CARSDQGFYGYTF. The DNA of the CDR3 is TGTGCCAGAAGCGATCAGGGGTTCTATGGCTACACCTTC.

The chain is built from TRBV5-4 and TRBJ1-2; 8 bases fit TRBD1. Germline CDR1 SGHNT, CDR2 YYREEE (reference sequence). The CDR3 totals 19 residues. With 0 bases clipped from V and 0 bases from J, the junction kept 13 bases outside the gene matches. The CDR3 reads CASSLGAPFGQGPNYGYTF. The CDR3 DNA follows: TGTGCCAGCAGCTTGGGAGCTCCCTTTGGACAGGGCCCTAACTATGGCTACACCTTC.

This chain uses TRBV28 with TRBJ1-2; D is unclear. Trimming pared 3 bases from V and 3 bases from J, leaving 11 bases between. The germline CDR1 and CDR2 sequences are MDHEN and SYDVKM. The CDR3 contains 14 residues. CDR3 amino acids: CASSFLSEDYGYTF. For the CDR3, the DNA is TGTGCCAGCAGTTTTCTAAGCGAGGACTATGGCTACACCTTC.

CDR3 in amino acids: CASSQVRGAPVDTQYF. The CDR3 bases are TGCGCCAGCAGCCAAGTAAGGGGGGCCCCGGTAGATACGCAGTATTTT. The chain uses TRBV4-3 and TRBJ2-3; D is possibly TRBD1 or TRBD2 (6 bases each). V lost 1 base and J lost 5, with 16 bases in between. Per germline, CDR1 LGHNA and CDR2 YSLEER. The CDR3 runs to 16 residues.

This chain joins TRBV4-3 and TRBJ2-3; 11 nucleotides line up with TRBD2. The CDR3 is made up of 16 amino acids. Trimming at V came to 4 bases and at J to 2 bases, leaving 5 bases not matched to a gene. Germline-derived CDR1 and CDR2 are LGHNA and YSLEER. The CDR3 DNA reads as TGCGCCAGCAGCCGAGGGACTAGCGGAGTCACAGATACGCAGTATTTT. Protein sequence: CASSRGTSGVTDTQYF.

This sequence joins TRBV21-1 and TRBJ2-7. TRBV21-1 is annotated as a pseudogene. The CDR3 loop spans 13 amino acids. CDR3 nucleotides: TGTGCCAGCTTGTGGGGAATCCCCTACGAGCAGTACTTC. This translates into CASLWGIPYEQYF.

Only one count was recorded for this clone. V and J are TRBV30 and TRBJ1-5; TRBD1 aligns across 9 bases. This CDR3 is built from 15 residues. Germline assignment: CDR1 GTSNPN and CDR2 SVGIG (reference sequence). V shed 0 bases, J shed 3 bases, and the junction held 3 bases outside the gene matches. The CDR3 spells CAWSVGTGYNQPQHF. As DNA, the CDR3 is TGTGCCTGGAGTGTCGGGACAGGGTACAATCAGCCCCAGCATTTT.

This chain links TRBV5-1 with TRBJ1-4; D not certain. The germline gives CDR1 SGHRS, CDR2 YFSETQ. V was pared by 4 bases and J by 5 bases, with 15 bases between. The CDR3 has 15 residues. Here the CDR3 DNA reads TGCGCCAGCAGCCTGGACGGGCTGCGGAATGAAAAACTGTTTTTT. Translation gives CASSLDGLRNEKLFF.

The chain has TRBV6-5 and TRBJ1-4, with a weak D call TRBD1 (6 bases). Per germline, CDR1 MNHEY and CDR2 SVGAGI. V lost 9 bases and J 3 bases, leaving 17 bases between the germline ends. CDR3 length: 15 amino acids. The CDR3 spells CASRGTPPANEKLFF. CDR3 nucleotides: TGTGCCAGTCGCGGGACACCCCCTGCTAATGAAAAACTGTTTTTT.

The chain couples TRBV18 to TRBJ1-1; D call uncertain. Germline V gives CDR1 KGHSH, CDR2 LQKENI. Trimming pared 2 bases from V and 2 bases from J, leaving 9 bases between. This CDR3 comprises 14 residues. In nucleotides, the CDR3 is TGTGCCAGCTCACCAGGTAGTAGTAACACTGAAGCTTTCTTT. Translating gives CASSPGSSNTEAFF.

The chain combines TRBV6-5 with TRBJ1-5; D uncertain. Germline CDR1 and CDR2: MNHEY and SVGAGI. V shed 6 bases and J shed 8 bases, with 8 bases lying between them. The CDR3 is made up of 11 amino acids. The CDR3 bases are TGTGCCAGCAGGGACCGGGAGCCCCAGCATTTT. It codes for CASRDREPQHF.

This chain uses TRBV10-3 with TRBJ2-1; maybe TRBD1 (9 bases). V was clipped by 8 bases and J by 6 bases, with 20 bases between them. CDR1 and CDR2 (germline): ENHRY, SYGVKD. The CDR3 runs to 15 residues. CDR3 residues: CAIRGGQGQFNEQFF. For the CDR3, the DNA is TGTGCCATCCGGGGGGGACAGGGTCAATTCAATGAGCAGTTCTTC.